The 27 T cell receptor beta chains below all came from one sample that was sequenced in a study of T cell responses to AZD1222 COVID-19 vaccine. Here immunoSEQ multiplex PCR was the method, and the copy in TCRdb shows in-frame clones only, minus some. This table holds around 110,000 clones, approximately 90% found once. The source was peripheral blood, collected 28 days after the second AZD1222 dose. All receptors come from an adult who received the AZD1222 COVID-19 vaccine.

The chain joins TRBV5-1 to TRBJ2-1; 9 bases map to TRBD2. Trimming at V came to 1 base and at J to 4 bases, leaving 9 bases not matched to a gene. Germline CDR1 reads SGHRS; CDR2 reads YFSETQ. The CDR3 contains 17 residues. CDR3 DNA sequence: TGCGCCAGCAGCTTGAGTCTAGCGGGAATCCCTTACAATGAGCAGTTCTTC. Encoded protein: CASSLSLAGIPYNEQFF. The complete variable domain, with remaining parts taken from reference TRBV5-1 and TRBJ2-1, reads KAGVTQTPRYLIKTRGQQVTLSCSPISGHRSVSWYQQTPGQGLQFLFEYFSETQRNKGNFPGRFSGRQFSNSRSEMNVSTLELGDSALYLCASSLSLAGIPYNEQFFGPGTRLTVL.

In its sample, this clone was seen once. The genes are TRBV18 and TRBJ2-5; D is uncertain. With 2 bases removed from V and 5 bases from J, the gap between germline ends came to 12 bases. Looked up from germline, CDR1 is KGHSH and CDR2 is LQKENI. The CDR3 length is 14 residues. CDR3 sequence (DNA): TGTGCCAGCTCACCAGACTCAAATAGGGAGACCCAGTACTTC. Translated: CASSPDSNRETQYF.

The CDR3 loop is CASSPRGEQFF. The CDR3 DNA follows: TGTGCCAGCAGTCCCCGGGGAGAGCAGTTCTTC. The chain has TRBV28 and TRBJ2-1, with D perhaps TRBD2 (5 bases). Germline V lookup: CDR1 MDHEN, CDR2 SYDVKM. Trimming pared 5 bases from V and 10 bases from J, leaving 9 bases between. The CDR3 has 11 amino acids.

This chain connects TRBV28 to TRBJ2-7; the D is unclear. Germline lookup yields CDR1 MDHEN and CDR2 SYDVKM. The CDR3 is 15 amino acids. Trimming took 6 bases from V and 1 from J, leaving 16 bases between them. In DNA, the CDR3 is TGTGCCAGCAGAAAAAGGGCCATCCTTTCCTACGAGCAGTACTTC. As protein: CASRKRAILSYEQYF.

The chain carries TRBV7-9 and TRBJ1-2, with a tentative D call TRBD1 (6 bases). Looked up from germline, CDR1 is SEHNR and CDR2 is FQNEAQ (reference sequence). The CDR3 has 15 residues. V was shortened by 5 bases and J by 7 bases, with 20 bases between the two germline ends. DNA for the CDR3: TGTGCCAGCAGCACGACGGACAGCCCTGTTAGTGGCTACACCTTC. As protein: CASSTTDSPVSGYTF. Full variable domain (rest looked up from reference TRBV7-9 and TRBJ1-2): DTGVSQNPRHKITKRGQNVTFRCDPISEHNRLYWYRQTLGQGPEFLTYFQNEAQLEKSRLLSDRFSAERPKGSFSTLEIQRTEQGDSAMYLCASSTTDSPVSGYTFGSGTRLTVV.

The V call is TRBV9, the J call TRBJ1-5, with D possibly matching TRBD1 (6 bases). The CDR3 length is 14 residues. V lost 5 bases and J lost 6, with 15 bases in between. The germline gives CDR1 SGDLS, CDR2 YYNGEE. CDR3 bases: TGTGCCAGCAGTCCAGAGGGGGGCGTTCAGCCCCAGCATTTT. Translated: CASSPEGGVQPQHF.

V usage is TRBV9 and J usage is TRBJ1-2; 8 bases agree with TRBD1. The CDR3 is 13 residues long. Looked up from germline, CDR1 is SGDLS and CDR2 is YYNGEE. Trimming at V came to 3 bases and at J to 5 bases, leaving 3 bases not matched to a gene. The CDR3 DNA reads TGTGCCAGCAGCGCAGGGGGCCATTATGGCTACACCTTC. This codes for CASSAGGHYGYTF.

J is TRBJ1-1 and V is TRBV10-3; TRBD1 aligns across 10 bases. V was clipped by 1 base and J by 1 base; unmatched bases: 0. Germline V gene sequence: CDR1 ENHRY, CDR2 SYGVKD. The CDR3 runs to 15 residues. The CDR3 protein is CAISEWTGGNTEAFF. The CDR3 nucleotides read TGTGCCATCAGTGAGTGGACAGGGGGGAACACTGAAGCTTTCTTT.

In its sample, this clone was seen a few times. V and J are TRBV29-1 and TRBJ1-2; perhaps TRBD1 as D (5 bases). Trimming shortened V by 3 bases and J by 2 bases, and 10 bases separated the two germline ends. The germline gives CDR1 SQVTM, CDR2 ANQGSEA. The CDR3 has 13 residues. The CDR3: CSVDYGGNYGYTF. For the CDR3, the DNA is TGCAGCGTTGATTACGGGGGGAACTATGGCTACACCTTC.

This chain uses TRBV28 with TRBJ2-1, with D unclear. The germline V and J ends were trimmed by 8 bases and 0 bases, with 11 bases remaining between them. Germline V gives CDR1 MDHEN, CDR2 SYDVKM. The CDR3 is 14 amino acids. The CDR3 DNA sequence: TGTGCCAGCCGGGTCACGGGCTCCTACAATGAGCAGTTCTTC. Residues: CASRVTGSYNEQFF.

This clone was detected only once. The gene calls are TRBV19 and TRBJ1-5; unclear D gene. The CDR3 extends over 12 amino acids. Trimming left V 2 bases short and J 6 bases short, with 5 bases between. Germline V gene data show CDR1 as LNHDA and CDR2 as SQIVND (reference sequence). CDR3 residues: CASSINRQPQHF. The CDR3 nucleotides are TGTGCCAGTAGTATAAACCGTCAGCCCCAGCATTTT. Looking up the rest from reference TRBV19 and TRBJ1-5 gives the full variable domain: DGGITQSPKYLFRKEGQNVTLSCEQNLNHDAMYWYRQDPGQGLRLIYYSQIVNDFQKGDIAEGYSVSREKKESFPLTVTSAQKNPTAFYLCASSINRQPQHFGDGTRLSIL.

The chain employs TRBV6-5 and TRBJ2-6; TRBD1 agrees at 7 bases. CDR1 and CDR2 (germline): MNHEY, SVGAGI. This CDR3 has 14 amino acids. J gave up 6 bases and V 4 bases, and 3 bases lay outside the gene matches. CDR3 region: CASSSQGLANVLTF. The CDR3 nucleotides read TGTGCCAGCAGTTCACAGGGGTTGGCCAACGTCCTGACTTTC.

The chain couples TRBV13 to TRBJ2-7, with 13 nucleotides matching TRBD2. Per the germline V gene, CDR1 is PRHDT and CDR2 is FYEKMQ (reference sequence). V dropped 4 bases and J dropped 12; count of bases not matched to a gene: 9. The CDR3 contains 14 residues. The CDR3 reads CASSWWTSGRMRYF. DNA for the CDR3: TGTGCCAGCAGCTGGTGGACTAGCGGGAGAATGCGGTACTTC.

V gene TRBV18 combines with J gene TRBJ2-7, with 11 bases matching TRBD2. CDR1 and CDR2 (germline): KGHSH, LQKENI. J was trimmed by 0 bases and V by 5 bases; bases with no gene match: 3. This CDR3 has 15 residues. The CDR3 here is CASSGGLAGSYEQYF. The DNA of the CDR3 is TGTGCCAGCTCAGGAGGACTAGCGGGCTCCTACGAGCAGTACTTC.

The chain joins TRBV3-1 (or the pseudogene TRBV3-2) to TRBJ1-6; D gene uncertain. Germline loops: CDR1 LGHDT, CDR2 YNNKEL (reference sequence). Trimming took off 6 bases at V and 12 bases at J, with 9 bases between the two ends. There are 11 residues in the CDR3. The DNA for the CDR3 is TGTGCCAGCAGTCAAAACGGACCCCTCCACTTT. Its protein product is CASSQNGPLHF.

The chain employs TRBV30 and TRBJ1-5; 7 bases fit TRBD1. V trimming: 5 bases; J trimming: 4 bases; junction bases outside the gene matches: 11. The CDR3 is 15 amino acids. Germline values: CDR1 GTSNPN, CDR2 SVGIG (reference sequence). Written as DNA, the CDR3 is TGTGCCTGGGCCCGGACGGGACAGTTGAATCAGCCCCAGCATTTT. Its protein is CAWARTGQLNQPQHF.

In nucleotides, the CDR3 is TGTGCCAGCAGTGACCGGCCCGCAAGGAGCTCCTACAATGAGCAGTTCTTC. The encoded protein is CASSDRPARSSYNEQFF. The chain combines TRBV6-4 with TRBJ2-1; unclear D gene. The V end lost 2 bases, the J end lost 0 bases, and 14 bases lay between the germline ends. CDR3 length equals 17 residues. Germline CDR1 MRHNA, CDR2 SNTAGT.

The chain couples TRBV25-1 to TRBJ2-1, with TRBD2 matching 16 bases. The CDR3 has 16 residues. Germline trimming cut 2 bases from V and 9 bases from J; bases unmatched to any gene: 4. Germline CDR1 reads MGHDK; CDR2 reads SYGVNS. DNA for the CDR3: TGTGCCAGCAGTGAAGGGACTAGCGGGAGGGATAGTGAGCAGTTCTTC. As protein: CASSEGTSGRDSEQFF.

The rearrangement links TRBV27 to TRBJ1-2; D ambiguous. The CDR3 has 14 amino acids. CDR1 and CDR2 (germline): MNHEY, SMNVEV (reference sequence). Trimming pared 2 bases from V and 0 bases from J, leaving 7 bases between. CDR3: CASSLKGTNYGYTF. DNA for the CDR3: TGTGCCAGCAGTTTAAAGGGAACTAACTATGGCTACACCTTC.

V is TRBV27 and J is TRBJ2-7; TRBD2 might be the D (6 bases). V dropped 1 base and J dropped 2 bases, with 15 bases sitting between them. Germline CDR1 and CDR2: MNHEY and SMNVEV (reference sequence). CDR3 length: 16 amino acids. Here the CDR3 DNA reads TGTGCCAGCAGTTTATGGGGACGGTGGGGGGCCTACGAGCAGTACTTC. It yields the protein CASSLWGRWGAYEQYF.

V and J are TRBV6-5 and TRBJ1-2; 8 positions match TRBD1. The V and J ends lost 6 bases and 11 bases, in that order; junction bases with no gene match: 11. CDR3 length equals 13 residues. The germline gives CDR1 MNHEY, CDR2 SVGAGI. The CDR3 bases are TGTGCCAGCAGGACTCAGGGGGCTAGGGTGTACACCTTC. It translates to CASRTQGARVYTF.

V usage is TRBV5-4 and J usage is TRBJ1-2, with D tentatively TRBD1 (6 bases). The CDR3 spans 13 residues. Germline V lookup: CDR1 SGHNT, CDR2 YYREEE (reference sequence). Trimming stripped 4 bases from V and 4 bases from J, with 11 bases between. This CDR3 is CASSPGGGYGYTF. In nucleotides, the CDR3 is TGTGCCAGCAGCCCTGGAGGGGGCTATGGCTACACCTTC.

The chain couples TRBV5-1 to TRBJ1-4; TRBD1 matches 9 bases. The CDR3 sequence is 15 residues long. The germline V gene encodes CDR1 SGHRS and CDR2 YFSETQ. The J segment lost 4 bases and the V segment lost 2 bases, leaving 3 bases of the junction unmatched. The CDR3 reads CASSLQGALNEKLFF. CDR3 DNA sequence: TGCGCCAGCAGCTTACAGGGGGCTCTTAATGAAAAACTGTTTTTT.

CDR3 bases: TGCGCCAGCAGTGAGGGGGGGGAACCTGAAGCTTTCTTT. This encodes CASSEGGEPEAFF. The chain couples TRBV10-1 to TRBJ1-1; D possibly corresponds to TRBD1 (5 bases). The V gene lost 2 bases and the J gene lost 6 bases, with 10 bases spanning the gap. Germline V gene data show CDR1 as WNHNN and CDR2 as SYGVQD (reference sequence). This CDR3 has 13 residues.

This clone occurred once. The chain has TRBV15 and TRBJ1-5; D perhaps matches TRBD1 (6 bases). Germline CDR1 and CDR2: LNHNV and YYDKDF (reference sequence). The CDR3 length is 21 residues. V was cut by 5 bases and J by 0 bases, with 29 bases left in between. For the CDR3, the DNA is TGTGCCACCAGCCGTGCACTATCCTCCGGGACACAGATTTATAGCAATCAGCCCCAGCATTTT. Translation gives CATSRALSSGTQIYSNQPQHF.

This chain connects TRBV28 to TRBJ1-2, with D possibly being TRBD1 (5 bases). CDR1 is MDHEN and CDR2 is SYDVKM in the germline V gene. The CDR3 spans 13 residues. Trimming cost V 2 bases and J 8 bases, with 12 bases left between them. The CDR3 coding sequence is TGTGCCAGCAGTTTAGTCCGGGGCGGCGGCTACACCTTC. This translates into CASSLVRGGGYTF.

The chain carries TRBV9 and TRBJ1-5, with a weak D call TRBD1 (5 bases). Germline V lookup: CDR1 SGDLS, CDR2 YYNGEE. The CDR3 spans 13 residues. The V gene lost 2 bases and the J gene lost 5 bases, with 8 bases spanning the gap. The CDR3 nucleotides are TGTGCCAGCAGCGTCGGGGCTTATCAGCCCCAGCATTTT. Translating gives CASSVGAYQPQHF. The full variable domain, with the rest looked up from reference TRBV9 and TRBJ1-5, is DSGVTQTPKHLITATGQRVTLRCSPRSGDLSVYWYQQSLDQGLQFLIQYYNGEERAKGNILERFSAQQFPDLHSELNLSSLELGDSALYFCASSVGAYQPQHFGDGTRLSIL.